This section outlines one T cell receptor beta chain sequence together with its context. The record originates from a study of Ad26.COV2.S vaccination and SARS-CoV-2 variants. Treatment noted: some 20 received Ad26.COV2.S at low or high dose, single or two shots; about 5 received placebo; per-sample allocation not given. Day 63 after the first vaccine or placebo injection was the time point for sampling. Between the trimmed V and J ends, which lost 11 bases and 0 bases, there was a span of 11 bases. This CDR3 is 12 amino acids long. Germline V gives CDR1 ENHRY, CDR2 SYGVKD. Data came from immunoSEQ multiplex PCR; TCRdb stores just in-frame clones and leaves some out. Of approximately 460,000 clones listed, around 89% are singletons.

This clonotype originated in a person between 18 and 65 years old who received the Ad26.COV2.S COVID-19 vaccine or a placebo. The sequenced sample was peripheral blood, obtained in a trial of Ad26.COV2.S vaccine versus placebo. The genes are TRBV10-3 and TRBJ2-7, with D perhaps TRBD1 (6 bases). This CDR3 reads CAGGRSSYEQYF. Here the CDR3 DNA reads TGTGCCGGGGGCAGGAGCTCCTACGAGCAGTACTTC.